This T cell receptor beta chain was retrieved from a study of T-cell reconstitution after alpha-beta-depleted transplantation in children. Study-wide results and caveats: For some patients, TCRbeta diversity was high at day 60 because of recipient T cells and thymic progenitors that survived. The study reportedly traced alpha-beta T cells about two months after transplant to several hundred expanded graft clones.

About this clonotype: Its specificity is not known.

Looked up from germline, CDR1 is DFQATT and CDR2 is SNEGSKA (reference sequence). V was cut by 6 bases and J by 3 bases, with 14 bases left in between. CDR3 length: 13 residues. Unique molecular identifiers were incorporated when the TCRbeta library was constructed. TCRdb re-analysed the PCR reads in MiXCR, keeping a single row per CDR3 protein. Here the sample spans approximately 500,000 distinct CDR3 sequences, 25% to 30% being singletons. The gene calls are TRBV20-1 and TRBJ1-1; D gene unclear. This sample comprised PBMCs, obtained before TCRalphabeta/CD19-depleted stem cell transplant. This receptor was identified in a boy under three years old with Wiskott-Aldrich syndrome, due to receive a stem cell transplant. The DNA of the CDR3 is TGCAGTGCCCAGTTGGCGATTGACACTGAAGCTTTCTTT. This translates into CSAQLAIDTEAFF.